These 28 T cell receptor beta chains were sequenced from one sample in a study of control samples from healthy donors and cancer patients (dated by TCRdb to between 2020 and 2021). Receptor libraries were prepared by the immunoSEQ multiplex PCR assay. What TCRdb holds here is the immuneACCESS table cut down to in-frame rearrangements. Part of the clones is not present; checked against another copy, under half of the missing clones reflect an unresolved V gene, and the others are unexplained. The sample table contains 110,000 to 150,000 clones; only one count was recorded for 75% to 90% of them. The top ten clones comprise less than 5.5% of the sample. Sequencing used blood. These receptor sequences come from a young man in good health.

The chain carries TRBV6-1 and TRBJ1-1; D uncertain. Germline CDR1 reads MNHNS; CDR2 reads SASEGT. V dropped 0 bases and J dropped 1 base, with 15 bases sitting between them. There are 17 residues in the CDR3. The CDR3 loop is CASSEALDSPWNTEAFF. DNA of the CDR3: TGTGCCAGCAGTGAAGCGCTGGACTCTCCCTGGAACACTGAAGCTTTCTTT.

This chain joins TRBV3-1 (or the pseudogene TRBV3-2) and TRBJ2-3; perhaps TRBD2 as D (5 bases). The V end was cut by 1 base, the J end by 5 bases, with 10 bases between. Germline assignment: CDR1 LGHDT and CDR2 YNNKEL (reference sequence). This CDR3 has 14 residues. For the CDR3, the DNA is TGTGCCAGCAGCCAAGTTGGAGCGGTAGATACGCAGTATTTT. Its translation: CASSQVGAVDTQYF.

The rearrangement joins TRBV5-6 to TRBJ1-4; 8 nucleotides agree with TRBD1. Unmatched junction bases numbered 7, after V lost 4 bases and J lost 8 bases. Germline loops: CDR1 SGHDT, CDR2 YYEEEE. The CDR3 runs 14 residues. The CDR3 protein is CASSPTGVEEKLFF. The CDR3 DNA sequence: TGTGCCAGCAGCCCGACAGGGGTTGAAGAAAAACTGTTTTTT.

Only one count was recorded for this clone. The V call is TRBV15, the J call TRBJ2-1; 8 bases match TRBD2. This CDR3 is 16 amino acids long. The trim removed 3 bases at V and 5 bases at J, leaving 9 bases unmatched. CDR1 and CDR2 from the germline V gene are LNHNV and YYDKDF (reference sequence). The CDR3 reads CATSSRSGGIDNEQFF. The CDR3, as DNA: TGTGCCACCAGCAGTAGATCGGGGGGGATCGACAATGAGCAGTTCTTC.

This sequence joins TRBV30 and TRBJ1-5; no reliable D call. The CDR3 length is 13 residues. The germline CDR1 and CDR2 sequences are GTSNPN and SVGIG (reference sequence). Trimming took 3 bases from V and 2 from J, leaving 8 bases between them. The CDR3 DNA follows: TGTGCCTGGAGCGACGGAGGCAATCAGCCCCAGCATTTT. Protein product: CAWSDGGNQPQHF.

V gene TRBV18 combines with J gene TRBJ2-7; TRBD1 agrees at 8 bases. V lost 3 bases and J lost 3; bases outside the gene matches: 10. CDR1 and CDR2 from the germline V gene are KGHSH and LQKENI. CDR3 length: 16 amino acids. CDR3 protein: CASSPPRQGNNYEQYF. The CDR3 nucleotides read TGTGCCAGCTCACCCCCGAGACAGGGGAATAACTACGAGCAGTACTTC. Full variable domain (outside the CDR3, taken from reference TRBV18 and TRBJ2-7): NAGVMQNPRHLVRRRGQEARLRCSPMKGHSHVYWYRQLPEEGLKFMVYLQKENIIDESGMPKERFSAEFPKEGPSILRIQQVVRGDSAAYFCASSPPRQGNNYEQYFGPGTRLTVT.

The V gene is TRBV13, the J gene TRBJ2-7; 8 positions agree with TRBD2. The CDR3 is made up of 14 amino acids. From germline, CDR1 is PRHDT and CDR2 FYEKMQ (reference sequence). Trimming at V came to 3 bases and at J to 7 bases, leaving 8 bases not matched to a gene. CDR3 amino acids: CASSLGLEGGEQYF. The CDR3 DNA reads TGTGCCAGCAGCTTGGGACTAGAGGGCGGGGAGCAGTACTTC.

The rearrangement uses TRBV29-1 and TRBJ1-3; D is unresolved. This CDR3 has 12 amino acids. The ends were cut back, 3 bases at V and 0 bases at J, with 3 bases in the middle. Germline loops: CDR1 SQVTM, CDR2 ANQGSEA. The CDR3 DNA follows: TGCAGCGTTGAGGACTCTGGAAACACCATATATTTT. It is translated as CSVEDSGNTIYF. Full variable domain (outside the CDR3, taken from reference TRBV29-1 and TRBJ1-3): SAVISQKPSRDICQRGTSLTIQCQVDSQVTMMFWYRQQPGQSLTLIATANQGSEATYESGFVIDKFPISRPNLTFSTLTVSNMSPEDSSIYLCSVEDSGNTIYFGEGSWLTVV.

The chain carries TRBV15 and TRBJ1-2, with 8 bases identical to TRBD1. The CDR3 is 13 amino acids. CDR1 LNHNV and CDR2 YYDKDF come from the germline V gene (reference sequence). V lost 1 base, J lost 7 bases, and 2 bases stayed unmatched. The CDR3 spells CATSRGQGLGYTF. CDR3 bases: TGTGCCACCAGCAGAGGACAGGGGCTTGGCTACACCTTC.

This chain uses TRBV5-1 with TRBJ2-1; D unresolved. The ends were cut back, 7 bases at V and 2 bases at J, with 13 bases in the middle. The V gene's germline CDR1 is SGHRS and CDR2 YFSETQ. The CDR3 consists of 14 residues. In DNA form, the CDR3 reads TGCGCCAGCCGACGATCTGAGCCCTACAATGAGCAGTTCTTC. The encoded protein is CASRRSEPYNEQFF.

The rearrangement uses TRBV25-1 and TRBJ2-7; D might be TRBD2 (5 bases). V was trimmed by 4 bases and J by 3 bases, leaving 10 bases between them. Germline loops: CDR1 MGHDK, CDR2 SYGVNS. The CDR3 totals 13 residues. The CDR3 here is CASSVKAGYEQYF. CDR3 DNA sequence: TGTGCCAGCAGTGTTAAGGCGGGCTACGAGCAGTACTTC.

The chain couples TRBV4-3 to TRBJ1-5; tentatively, D is TRBD1 (6 bases). Germline V gene data show CDR1 as LGHNA and CDR2 as YSLEER. The CDR3 loop spans 15 amino acids. V was trimmed by 3 bases and J by 7 bases, leaving 16 bases between them. CDR3 region: CASSQDDTRGQPQHF. Here the CDR3 DNA reads TGCGCCAGCAGCCAGGATGACACCAGGGGACAGCCCCAGCATTTT.

This chain links TRBV27 with TRBJ1-5; 8 bases agree with TRBD1. The CDR3 totals 17 residues. After removal of 1 base from V and 7 bases from J, the junction contained 12 bases not matched to a gene. From germline, CDR1 is MNHEY and CDR2 SMNVEV (reference sequence). This CDR3 reads CASSLLEQGVLKQPQHF. CDR3 sequence (DNA): TGTGCCAGCAGTTTATTAGAACAGGGGGTTTTAAAGCAGCCCCAGCATTTT.

The chain is built from TRBV3-1 (or the pseudogene TRBV3-2) and TRBJ1-1; 7 bases are a match to TRBD1. With V trimmed by 3 bases and J by 1 base, 20 bases remained unmatched. The CDR3 runs 20 residues. CDR1 LGHDT and CDR2 YNNKEL come from the germline V gene (reference sequence). Here the CDR3 DNA reads TGTGCCAGCAGCCACGGGATAAACAAGATCCGACAGGGTTCGAACACTGAAGCTTTCTTT. This translates into CASSHGINKIRQGSNTEAFF.

The rearrangement joins TRBV7-9 to TRBJ1-2; D unclear. This CDR3 has 15 residues. V was trimmed by 3 bases and J by 0 bases, leaving 11 bases between them. Germline lookup yields CDR1 SEHNR and CDR2 FQNEAQ (reference sequence). The CDR3: CASSFFSGANYGYTF. In DNA form, the CDR3 reads TGTGCCAGCAGCTTTTTTTCGGGAGCTAACTATGGCTACACCTTC. Variable domain in full (rest from reference TRBV7-9 and TRBJ1-2): DTGVSQNPRHKITKRGQNVTFRCDPISEHNRLYWYRQTLGQGPEFLTYFQNEAQLEKSRLLSDRFSAERPKGSFSTLEIQRTEQGDSAMYLCASSFFSGANYGYTFGSGTRLTVV.

The chain carries TRBV6-5 and TRBJ1-4; D is perhaps TRBD1 (6 bases). Germline loops: CDR1 MNHEY, CDR2 SVGAGI. Trimming removed 6 bases from V and 7 bases from J, with 18 bases in between. CDR3 length: 15 amino acids. The CDR3, as DNA: TGTGCCAGCAGGACCTCCTTGACAGGCGGTGAAAAACTGTTTTTT. Its protein is CASRTSLTGGEKLFF.

The J gene is TRBJ2-7, the V gene TRBV24-1, with 9 positions matching TRBD1. The CDR3 runs to 16 residues. CDR1 is KGHDR, CDR2 SFDVKD, per germline. The junction had 4 bases not matched to a gene; V was cut back by 0 bases and J by 2 bases. Written as DNA, the CDR3 is TGTGCCACCAGTGATTTGAATGACAGGGGGACCTACGAGCAGTACTTC. Translation gives CATSDLNDRGTYEQYF.

The CDR3 protein is CASGTSTYEQYF. CDR3 nucleotide sequence: TGTGCCAGCGGGACTTCCACATACGAGCAGTACTTC. The gene calls are TRBV12-3 or TRBV12-4 and TRBJ2-7, with D possibly being TRBD2 (6 bases). The CDR3 length is 12 residues. The ends were cut back, 8 bases at V and 4 bases at J, with 12 bases in the middle.

The chain joins TRBV7-9 to TRBJ2-7; 9 bases line up with TRBD2. V was pared by 5 bases and J by 4 bases, with 9 bases of the junction left unmatched. There are 15 residues in the CDR3. In germline, CDR1 is SEHNR, CDR2 FQNEAQ (reference sequence). CDR3 in DNA: TGTGCCAGCAGCGAGGGGCTAGCGGGAAAGTACGAGCAGTACTTC. Encoded protein: CASSEGLAGKYEQYF.

The chain has TRBV6-6 and TRBJ1-1; D is possibly TRBD1 (6 bases). The length of the CDR3 is 13 residues. V lost 7 bases and J lost 1, with 10 bases in between. Germline values: CDR1 MNHNY, CDR2 SVGAGI (reference sequence). CDR3 loop: CASKGGPNTEAFF. CDR3 DNA sequence: TGTGCCAGCAAGGGGGGCCCGAACACTGAAGCTTTCTTT.

The V and J genes are TRBV7-2 and TRBJ2-7; D ambiguous. The ends were cut back, 4 bases at V and 2 bases at J, with 12 bases in the middle. This CDR3 contains 14 residues. CDR1 is SGHTA, CDR2 FQGNSA, per germline. The CDR3 region is CASSSPQLAYEQYF. The CDR3 coding sequence is TGTGCCAGCAGCTCCCCCCAGCTAGCCTACGAGCAGTACTTC.

The J gene is TRBJ2-2, the V gene TRBV7-3; TRBD2 aligns across 9 bases. Trimming took 1 base from V and 4 from J; bases not matched to a gene: 4. Germline CDR1 and CDR2: SGHTA and FQGTGA. CDR3 size: 16 residues. CDR3 loop: CASSLIATSGTGELFF. DNA for the CDR3: TGTGCCAGCAGCTTAATTGCGACTAGCGGCACCGGGGAGCTGTTTTTT.

This clone has just one count. The chain uses TRBV2 and TRBJ2-1; D not resolved. This CDR3 region has 14 residues. Trimming left V 3 bases short and J 3 bases short, with 9 bases between. In germline, CDR1 is SNHLY, CDR2 FYNNEI. The CDR3 nucleotides are TGTGCCAGCAGTGACAAAAACCGCTACAATGAGCAGTTCTTC. Protein sequence: CASSDKNRYNEQFF.

This clone was seen only once. In DNA form, the CDR3 reads TGTGCCAGCAGCCGAGAAAACACCGGGGAGCTGTTTTTT. It is translated as CASSRENTGELFF. The chain employs TRBV7-9 and TRBJ2-2; D not resolved. This CDR3 is 13 amino acids long. V dropped 5 bases and J dropped 2 bases, with 6 bases sitting between them. Per the germline V gene, CDR1 is SEHNR and CDR2 is FQNEAQ (reference sequence).

This clone showed up just once. The J gene is TRBJ1-5, the V gene TRBV7-2; D unresolved. CDR1 and CDR2 (germline): SGHTA, FQGNSA. This CDR3 is built from 15 residues. The V end was cut by 1 base, the J end by 3 bases, with 10 bases between. The DNA for the CDR3 is TGTGCCAGCAGCTTAGTTGGGCGGAACAATCAGCCCCAGCATTTT. Encoded protein: CASSLVGRNNQPQHF.

V gene TRBV5-5 combines with J gene TRBJ2-2; tentatively, D is TRBD2 (6 bases). Germline V lookup: CDR1 SGHKS, CDR2 YYEKEE (reference sequence). This CDR3 is 14 amino acids long. V was shortened by 2 bases and J by 4 bases, with 9 bases between the two germline ends. DNA for the CDR3: TGTGCCAGCAGCTTCACGGAGGGCACCGGGGAGCTGTTTTTT. Residues: CASSFTEGTGELFF. The full variable domain, completed using reference TRBV5-5 and TRBJ2-2, is DAGVTQSPTHLIKTRGQQVTLRCSPISGHKSVSWYQQVLGQGPQFIFQYYEKEERGRGNFPDRFSARQFPNYSSELNVNALLLGDSALYLCASSFTEGTGELFFGEGSRLTVL.

The rearrangement joins TRBV7-9 to TRBJ2-1; 9 bases map to TRBD1. Germline V gene lookup returns CDR1 SEHNR and CDR2 FQNEAQ (reference sequence). This CDR3 comprises 15 residues. The ends lost 6 bases at V and 2 bases at J; junction bases unmatched: 5. The CDR3 nucleotides are TGTGCCAGCAGAGTACAGGGGGCAACCTACAATGAGCAGTTCTTC. Its protein product is CASRVQGATYNEQFF.

V and J are TRBV30 and TRBJ2-2, with no clear D. The CDR3 is made up of 14 amino acids. Per the germline V gene, CDR1 is GTSNPN and CDR2 is SVGIG (reference sequence). V was cut by 0 bases and J by 15 bases, with 20 bases left in between. CDR3 sequence: CAWSVQGAAGLMFF. The CDR3 nucleotides are TGTGCCTGGAGTGTCCAAGGAGCTGCCGGGTTGATGTTTTTT.